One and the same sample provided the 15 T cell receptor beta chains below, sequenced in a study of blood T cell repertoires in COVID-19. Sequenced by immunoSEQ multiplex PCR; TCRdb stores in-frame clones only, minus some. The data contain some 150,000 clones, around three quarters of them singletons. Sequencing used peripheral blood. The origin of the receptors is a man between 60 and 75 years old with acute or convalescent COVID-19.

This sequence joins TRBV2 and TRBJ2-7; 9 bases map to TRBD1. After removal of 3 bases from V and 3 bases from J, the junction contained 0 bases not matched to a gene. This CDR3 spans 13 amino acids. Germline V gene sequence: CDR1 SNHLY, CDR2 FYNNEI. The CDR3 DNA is TGTGCCAGCAGTGAGGACAGGGGCTACGAGCAGTACTTC. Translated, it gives CASSEDRGYEQYF.

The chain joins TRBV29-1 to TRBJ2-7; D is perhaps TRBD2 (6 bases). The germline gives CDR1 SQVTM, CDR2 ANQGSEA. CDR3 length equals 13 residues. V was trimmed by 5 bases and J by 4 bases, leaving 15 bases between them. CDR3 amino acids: CSVLSRDFYEQYF. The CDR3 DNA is TGCAGCGTTCTGTCCCGGGACTTTTACGAGCAGTACTTC.

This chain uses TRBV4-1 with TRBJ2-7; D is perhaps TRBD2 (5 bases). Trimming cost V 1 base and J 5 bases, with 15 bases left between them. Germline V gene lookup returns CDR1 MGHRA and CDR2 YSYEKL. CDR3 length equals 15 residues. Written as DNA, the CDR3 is TGCGCCAGCAGCCAAGCCGGACTGGTGGCGGACGAGCAGTACTTC. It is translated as CASSQAGLVADEQYF.

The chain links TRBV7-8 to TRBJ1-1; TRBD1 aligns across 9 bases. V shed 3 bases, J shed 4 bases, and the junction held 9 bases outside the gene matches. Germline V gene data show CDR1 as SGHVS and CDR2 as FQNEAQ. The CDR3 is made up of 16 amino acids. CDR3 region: CASSFSLTGGGTEAFF. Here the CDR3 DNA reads TGTGCCAGCAGCTTTTCGTTGACAGGGGGAGGCACTGAAGCTTTCTTT. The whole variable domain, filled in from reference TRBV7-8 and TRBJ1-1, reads GAGVSQSPRYKVAKRGQDVALRCDPISGHVSLFWYQQALGQGPEFLTYFQNEAQLDKSGLPSDRFFAERPEGSVSTLKIQRTQQEDSAVYLCASSFSLTGGGTEAFFGQGTRLTVV.

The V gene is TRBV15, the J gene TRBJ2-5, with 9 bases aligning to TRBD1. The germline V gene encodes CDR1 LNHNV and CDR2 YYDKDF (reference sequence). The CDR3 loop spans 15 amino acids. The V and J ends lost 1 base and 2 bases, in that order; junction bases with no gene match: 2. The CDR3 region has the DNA TGTGCCACCAGCAGAGGGACAGGGGTTCAAGAGACCCAGTACTTC. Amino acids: CATSRGTGVQETQYF.

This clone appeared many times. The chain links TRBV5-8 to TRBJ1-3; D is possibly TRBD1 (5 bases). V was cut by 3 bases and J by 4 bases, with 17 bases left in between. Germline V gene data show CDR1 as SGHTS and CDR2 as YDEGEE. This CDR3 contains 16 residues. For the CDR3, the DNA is TGTGCCAGCAGCTCACTAAACGGACATCTGGGAAACACCATATATTTT. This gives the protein CASSSLNGHLGNTIYF.

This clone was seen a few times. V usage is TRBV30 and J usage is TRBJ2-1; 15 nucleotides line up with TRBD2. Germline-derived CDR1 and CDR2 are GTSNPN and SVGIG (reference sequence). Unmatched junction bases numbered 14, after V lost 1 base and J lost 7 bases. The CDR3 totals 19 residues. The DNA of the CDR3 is TGTGCCTGGAGTGGTACAGGACTAGCGGGAGGGCTAATAAGTAATGAGCAGTTCTTC. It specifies CAWSGTGLAGGLISNEQFF.

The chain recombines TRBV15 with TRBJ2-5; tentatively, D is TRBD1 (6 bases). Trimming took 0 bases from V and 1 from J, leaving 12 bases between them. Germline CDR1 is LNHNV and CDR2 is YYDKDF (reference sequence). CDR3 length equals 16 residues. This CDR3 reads CATSRDPGQFQETQYF. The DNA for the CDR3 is TGTGCCACCAGCAGAGATCCCGGACAGTTCCAAGAGACCCAGTACTTC.

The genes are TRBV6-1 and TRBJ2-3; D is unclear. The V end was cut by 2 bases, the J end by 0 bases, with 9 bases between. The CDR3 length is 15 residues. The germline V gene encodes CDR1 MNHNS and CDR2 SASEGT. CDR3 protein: CASSELQASTDTQYF. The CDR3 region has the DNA TGTGCCAGCAGTGAATTGCAGGCCAGCACAGATACGCAGTATTTT.

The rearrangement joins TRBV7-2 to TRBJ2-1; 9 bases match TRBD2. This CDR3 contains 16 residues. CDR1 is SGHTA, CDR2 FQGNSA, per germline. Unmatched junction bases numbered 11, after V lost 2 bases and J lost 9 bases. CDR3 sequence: CASSLRSVAGEGEQFF. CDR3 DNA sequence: TGTGCCAGCAGCTTAAGGTCCGTAGCGGGAGAAGGTGAGCAGTTCTTC. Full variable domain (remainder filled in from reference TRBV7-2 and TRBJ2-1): GAGVSQSPSNKVTEKGKDVELRCDPISGHTALYWYRQSLGQGLEFLIYFQGNSAPDKSGLPSDRFSAERTGGSVSTLTIQRTQQEDSAVYLCASSLRSVAGEGEQFFGPGTRLTVL.

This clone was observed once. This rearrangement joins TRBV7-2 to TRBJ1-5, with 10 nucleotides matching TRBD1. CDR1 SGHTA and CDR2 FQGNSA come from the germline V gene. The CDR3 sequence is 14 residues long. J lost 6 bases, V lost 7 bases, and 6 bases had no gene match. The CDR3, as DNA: TGTGCCAGCACCGAGACAGGGGGCGTTCAGCCCCAGCATTTT. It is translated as CASTETGGVQPQHF.

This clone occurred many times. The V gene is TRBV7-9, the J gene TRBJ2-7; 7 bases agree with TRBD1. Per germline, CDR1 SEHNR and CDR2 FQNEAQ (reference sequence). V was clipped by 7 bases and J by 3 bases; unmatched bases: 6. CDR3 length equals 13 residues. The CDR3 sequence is CASTGTANYEQYF. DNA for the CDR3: TGTGCCAGCACCGGGACAGCTAACTACGAGCAGTACTTC.

CDR3 region: CASSSRDFGAVQFF. For the CDR3, the DNA is TGTGCCAGTAGTAGCCGGGACTTCGGGGCTGTGCAGTTCTTC. The V and J genes are TRBV19 and TRBJ2-1, with a weak D call TRBD2 (6 bases). Per germline, CDR1 LNHDA and CDR2 SQIVND (reference sequence). The CDR3 is 14 residues long. With 4 bases removed from V and 12 bases from J, the gap between germline ends came to 19 bases. The full variable domain, completed using reference TRBV19 and TRBJ2-1, is DGGITQSPKYLFRKEGQNVTLSCEQNLNHDAMYWYRQDPGQGLRLIYYSQIVNDFQKGDIAEGYSVSREKKESFPLTVTSAQKNPTAFYLCASSSRDFGAVQFFGPGTRLTVL.

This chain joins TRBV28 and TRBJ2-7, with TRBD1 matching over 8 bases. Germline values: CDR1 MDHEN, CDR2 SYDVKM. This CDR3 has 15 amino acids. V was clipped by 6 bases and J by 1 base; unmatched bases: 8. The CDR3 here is CASSSGQDKSYEQYF. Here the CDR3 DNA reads TGTGCCAGCAGCTCGGGACAGGACAAATCCTACGAGCAGTACTTC.

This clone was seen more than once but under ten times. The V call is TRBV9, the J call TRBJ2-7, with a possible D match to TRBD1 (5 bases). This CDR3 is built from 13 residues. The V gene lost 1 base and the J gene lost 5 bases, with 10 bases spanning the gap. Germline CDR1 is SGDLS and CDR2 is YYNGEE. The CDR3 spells CASSVLLTDEQYF. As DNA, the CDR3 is TGTGCCAGCAGCGTACTCTTGACAGACGAGCAGTACTTC. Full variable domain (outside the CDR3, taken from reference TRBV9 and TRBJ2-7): DSGVTQTPKHLITATGQRVTLRCSPRSGDLSVYWYQQSLDQGLQFLIQYYNGEERAKGNILERFSAQQFPDLHSELNLSSLELGDSALYFCASSVLLTDEQYFGPGTRLTVT.